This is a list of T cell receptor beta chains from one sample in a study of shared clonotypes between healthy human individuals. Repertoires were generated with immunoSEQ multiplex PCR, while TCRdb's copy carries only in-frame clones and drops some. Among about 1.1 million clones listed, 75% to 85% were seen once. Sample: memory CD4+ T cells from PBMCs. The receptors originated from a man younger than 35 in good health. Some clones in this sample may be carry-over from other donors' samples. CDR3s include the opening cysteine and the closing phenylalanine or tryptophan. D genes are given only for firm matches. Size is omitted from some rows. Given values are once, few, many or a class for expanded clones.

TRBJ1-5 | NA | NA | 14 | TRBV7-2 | TGTGCCAGCAGCTTAGCGATTTCAAATCAGCCCCAGCATTTT | CASSLAISNQPQHF
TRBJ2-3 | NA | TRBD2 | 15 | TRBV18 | TGTGCCAGCTCACCAGGGCTAGCGGGAGGTGATACGCAGTATTTT | CASSPGLAGGDTQYF
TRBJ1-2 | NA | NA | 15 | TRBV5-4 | TGTGCCAGCAGCTTGGGGGTAAGGGACTACAATGGCTACACCTTC | CASSLGVRDYNGYTF
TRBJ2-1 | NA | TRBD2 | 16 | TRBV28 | TGTGCCAGCAGCACTAGACTAGCGGGAGGGGGCAATGAGCAGTTCTTC | CASSTRLAGGGNEQFF
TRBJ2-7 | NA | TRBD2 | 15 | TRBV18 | TGTGCCAGCTCACCGGGACTAGCGGGACCCTACGAGCAGTACTTC | CASSPGLAGPYEQYF
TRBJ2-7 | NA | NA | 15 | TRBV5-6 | TGTGCCAGCAGCTTGGGCCCAGGGGGGGTCTACGAGCAGTACTTC | CASSLGPGGVYEQYF
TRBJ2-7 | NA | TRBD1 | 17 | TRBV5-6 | TGTGCCAGCAGCTTGGTAGGGACAGGGATCTGGTCCTACGAGCAGTACTTC | CASSLVGTGIWSYEQYF
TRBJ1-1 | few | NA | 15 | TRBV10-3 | TGTGCCATCAGTGAGTCGGGGGGGCGCTTCACTGAAGCTTTCTTT | CAISESGGRFTEAFF
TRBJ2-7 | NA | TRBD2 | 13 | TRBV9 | TGTGCCAGCAGCGTCCCCGGGGGGGACGAGCAGTACTTC | CASSVPGGDEQYF
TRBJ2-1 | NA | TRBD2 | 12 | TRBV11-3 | TGTGCCAGCAGCCGGGGGGGCAATGAGCAGTTCTTC | CASSRGGNEQFF
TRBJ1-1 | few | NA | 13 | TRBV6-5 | TGTGCCAGCAGCACCGGAGGGTCCACTGAAGCTTTCTTT | CASSTGGSTEAFF
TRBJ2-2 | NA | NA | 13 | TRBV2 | TGTGCCAGCAGTGAAGTCCGGCAAGGGGAGCTGTTTTTT | CASSEVRQGELFF
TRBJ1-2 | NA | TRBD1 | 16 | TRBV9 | TGTGCCAGCAGCACCCACCTAGGGGGCGGTGGCTATGGCTACACCTTC | CASSTHLGGGGYGYTF
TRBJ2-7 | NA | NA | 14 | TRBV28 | TGTGCCAGCAGTTTAATAGGGGCCCAGGGGGAGCAGTACTTC | CASSLIGAQGEQYF
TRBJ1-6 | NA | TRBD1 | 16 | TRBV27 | TGTGCCAGCAGTTTAAAAGCAGGGGGCTACTATTCACCCCTCCACTTT | CASSLKAGGYYSPLHF
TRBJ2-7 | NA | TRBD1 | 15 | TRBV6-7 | TGTGCCAGCAGTTACTCGCCACAGGGGGGATACGAGCAGTACTTC | CASSYSPQGGYEQYF
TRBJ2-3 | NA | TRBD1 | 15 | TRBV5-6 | TGTGCCAGCAGAACCGGACAGGTCAGCACAGATACGCAGTATTTT | CASRTGQVSTDTQYF
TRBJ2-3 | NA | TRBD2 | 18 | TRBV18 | TGTGCCAGCTCACCACGAACTATTACTAGCGGGACCACAGATACGCAGTATTTT | CASSPRTITSGTTDTQYF
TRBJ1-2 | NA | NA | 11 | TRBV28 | TGTGCCAGCAGTCCTGCCGGCGGCTACACCTTC | CASSPAGGYTF
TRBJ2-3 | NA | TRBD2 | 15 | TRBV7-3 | TGTGCCAGCAGCTTACTAGCGGGACTCACAGATACGCAGTATTTT | CASSLLAGLTDTQYF
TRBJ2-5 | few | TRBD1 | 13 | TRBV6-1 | TGTGCCAGGGGGGACAGGGCGATAGGAACCCACTACTTC | CARGDRAIGTHYF
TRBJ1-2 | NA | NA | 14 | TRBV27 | TGTGCCAGCAGTTCCCGAACCCACATCCATGGCTACACCTTC | CASSSRTHIHGYTF
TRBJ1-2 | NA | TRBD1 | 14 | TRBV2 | TGTGCCAGCACCCCAGGGGGCGCAGGCTATGGCTACACCTTC | CASTPGGAGYGYTF
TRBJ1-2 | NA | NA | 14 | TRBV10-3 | TGTGCCATCAGGGCCGGGCTAATTAACTATGGCTACACCTTC | CAIRAGLINYGYTF
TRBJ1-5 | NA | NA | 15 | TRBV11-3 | TGTGCCAGCAGCTTTGTAAGGTGTTGCAATCAGCCCCAGCATTTT | CASSFVRCCNQPQHF
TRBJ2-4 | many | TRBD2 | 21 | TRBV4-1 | TGCGCCAGCAGCCAGGAAGTTGGACTAGCGGGAGATATTGGGGCCAAAAACATTCAGTACTTC | CASSQEVGLAGDIGAKNIQYF
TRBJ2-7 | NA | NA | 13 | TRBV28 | TGTGCCAGCAGCTGGGGGCCCTACTACGAGCAGTACTTC | CASSWGPYYEQYF
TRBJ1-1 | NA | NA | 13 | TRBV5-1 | TGCGCCAGCCGGAGGGGACTGAACACTGAAGCTTTCTTT | CASRRGLNTEAFF
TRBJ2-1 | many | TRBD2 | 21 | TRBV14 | TGTGCCAGCAGCCAAGAGATTTACAGCGGACTAGCGGGGAGCTCCTACAATGAGCAGTTCTTC | CASSQEIYSGLAGSSYNEQFF
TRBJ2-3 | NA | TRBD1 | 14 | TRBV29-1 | TGCAGCGTTCTTCGACAGGGGGCCACAGATACGCAGTATTTT | CSVLRQGATDTQYF
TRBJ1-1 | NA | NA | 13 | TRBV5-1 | TGCGCCAGCAGCTTGGACGGGGTTGGTGAAGCTTTCTTT | CASSLDGVGEAFF
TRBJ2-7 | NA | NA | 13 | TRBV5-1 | TGCGCCAGCAGCCCGGGTCCTTTGGGGGAGCAGTACTTC | CASSPGPLGEQYF
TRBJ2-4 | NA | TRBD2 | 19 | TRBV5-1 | TGCGCCAGCAGCTCCCCGGGGACTAGCGGGAGTGCAGCCAAAAACATTCAGTACTTC | CASSSPGTSGSAAKNIQYF
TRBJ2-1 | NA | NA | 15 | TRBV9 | TGTGCCAGCAGCGTAGCTGTCAGGACAAACAATGAGCAGTTCTTC | CASSVAVRTNNEQFF
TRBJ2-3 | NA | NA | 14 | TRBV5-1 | TGCGCCAGCAGAGTAAGCGTATCCTCGGATACGCAGTATTTT | CASRVSVSSDTQYF
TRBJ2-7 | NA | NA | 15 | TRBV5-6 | TGTGCCAGCAGCTTGGTAGGAGGGACAGTTTACGAGCAGTACTTC | CASSLVGGTVYEQYF
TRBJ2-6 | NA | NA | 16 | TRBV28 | TGTGCCAGCAGTGCCCCAGGTGCTTCTGGGGCCAACGTCCTGACTTTC | CASSAPGASGANVLTF
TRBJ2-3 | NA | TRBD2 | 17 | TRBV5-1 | TGCGCCAGCAGCTTGGGGACTAGCGGGAGGTACACAGATACGCAGTATTTT | CASSLGTSGRYTDTQYF
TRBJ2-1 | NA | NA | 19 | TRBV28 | TGTGCCAGCAGACTACGAATGGGTGCGGGTTCCCCCACCTACAATGAGCAGTTCTTC | CASRLRMGAGSPTYNEQFF
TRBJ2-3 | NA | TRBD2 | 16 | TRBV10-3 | TGTGCCATCAGTGCTCGACTAGCGGGAGGGGGGGATACGCAGTATTTT | CAISARLAGGGDTQYF
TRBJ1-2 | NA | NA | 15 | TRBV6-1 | TGTGCCAGCAGTGAAGCGGGGTTTACTAACTATGGCTACACCTTC | CASSEAGFTNYGYTF
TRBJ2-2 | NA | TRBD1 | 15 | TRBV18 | TGTGCCAGCTCACCGGGACAGGGTCAGGTCGGGGAGCTGTTTTTT | CASSPGQGQVGELFF
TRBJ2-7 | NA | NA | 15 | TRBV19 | TGTGCCAGTAGTGCACAGGGGAGGGGTAGCTACGAGCAGTACTTC | CASSAQGRGSYEQYF
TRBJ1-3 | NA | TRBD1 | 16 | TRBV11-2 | TGTGCCAGCAGCGCCGGGACAGGGGGCCGGGGAAACACCATATATTTT | CASSAGTGGRGNTIYF
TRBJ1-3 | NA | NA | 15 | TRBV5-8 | TGTGCCAGCAGCTTGGGCACGTACTCTGGAAACACCATATATTTT | CASSLGTYSGNTIYF
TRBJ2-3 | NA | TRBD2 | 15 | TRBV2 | TGTGCCAGCAGGTCGGGAGGGCTTGGGACAGATACGCAGTATTTT | CASRSGGLGTDTQYF
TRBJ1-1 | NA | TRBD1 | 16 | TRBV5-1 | TGCGCCAGCAGCTTGGCCTGGGACAGGATGAACACTGAAGCTTTCTTT | CASSLAWDRMNTEAFF
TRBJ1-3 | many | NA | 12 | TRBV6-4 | TGTGCCAGCCTGGACTCTGGAAACACCATATATTTT | CASLDSGNTIYF
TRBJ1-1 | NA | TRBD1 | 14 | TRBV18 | TGTGCCAGCTCAGCCGGGACAGGGAACACTGAAGCTTTCTTT | CASSAGTGNTEAFF
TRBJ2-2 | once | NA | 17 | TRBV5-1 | TGCGCCAGCAGCAGCTCCCCAGAGGGAGGAATCACCGGGGAGCTGTTTTTT | CASSSSPEGGITGELFF
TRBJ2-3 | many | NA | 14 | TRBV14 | TGTGCCAGCAGCCAAGTGAGGGCTTCCAATACGCAGTATTTT | CASSQVRASNTQYF
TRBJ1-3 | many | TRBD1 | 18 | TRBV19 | TGTGCCAGTACCCACGACAGGGGTACCCGCCGCTCTGGAAACACCATATATTTT | CASTHDRGTRRSGNTIYF
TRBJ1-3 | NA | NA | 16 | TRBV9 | TGTGCCAGCAGCGTAGTTCCGACAGGCCCTGGAAACACCATATATTTT | CASSVVPTGPGNTIYF
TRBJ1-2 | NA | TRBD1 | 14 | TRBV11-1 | TGTGCCAGCAGCCCGCCCGGGACAGGGGGCGGCTACACCTTC | CASSPPGTGGGYTF
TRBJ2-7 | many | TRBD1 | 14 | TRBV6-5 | TGTGCCAGCAGTTACTCGAGGGGGCAGTACGAGCAGTACTTC | CASSYSRGQYEQYF
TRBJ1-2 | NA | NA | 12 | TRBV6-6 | TGTGCCAGCAGTTATTCTCCTGATGGCTACACCTTC | CASSYSPDGYTF
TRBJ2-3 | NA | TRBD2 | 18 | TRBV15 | TGTGCCACCAGCAGCGGTGAGACTAGCGGGATATGGACAGATACGCAGTATTTT | CATSSGETSGIWTDTQYF
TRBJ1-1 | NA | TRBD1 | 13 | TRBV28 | TGTGCCAGCCCTGGACAGGATAACACTGAAGCTTTCTTT | CASPGQDNTEAFF
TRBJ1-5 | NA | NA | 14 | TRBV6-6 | TGTGCCAGCGCTACAGAATATAGCAATCAGCCCCAGCATTTT | CASATEYSNQPQHF